This T cell receptor (beta chain) was recorded in a study of blood T cell repertoires in COVID-19. Background on the study: COVID-19 samples from acute and convalescent phases originated in the United States, Italy and Spain. In each case, the material was cDNA or gDNA derived from T cells, B-cell-depleted T cells, or PBMCs.

The CDR3 is 15 residues long. V was shortened by 3 bases and J by 0 bases, with 10 bases between the two germline ends. Germline V gene lookup returns CDR1 LGHDT and CDR2 YNNKEL (reference sequence). Authors' processing steps: Reference gene primers were amplified, and this amplification served to estimate nucleated cell counts. TCRdb's copy holds only in-frame clones and misses some; the assay was immunoSEQ multiplex PCR. The V and J calls and clone size come from that table; D and trimming were worked out from the DNA. The data hold approximately 60,000 clones, with roughly four fifths observed a single time.

The chain couples TRBV3-1 (or the pseudogene TRBV3-2) to TRBJ2-3; D perhaps matches TRBD1 (5 bases). The TCR was taken from a woman of 80 years or more with acute or convalescent COVID-19. Material: peripheral blood. CDR3 in amino acids: CASSHRQTSTDTQYF. CDR3 coding DNA: TGTGCCAGCAGCCATCGACAGACTAGCACAGATACGCAGTATTTT.